These T cell receptor beta chains were read from a single sample in a study of T cells in Graves' hyperthyroidism and ophthalmopathy. In TCRdb, the multiplex PCR reads were re-called with MiXCR into one record per CDR3 protein. This sample has around 50,000 distinct CDR3 sequences, with 48% found just once. Input material: blood. These receptors came from a woman aged 45-59 years with Graves' ophthalmopathy. CDR3s include the opening cysteine and the closing phenylalanine or tryptophan. Fields, in order: CDR3 DNA, CDR3 protein, D gene, J gene, V gene, clone size. A D gene is named only where the DNA matches it firmly. Rows may omit the clone size; those that give it use once, few, many or a size class.

TGTGCCACCAGTGATTTGCCAAACCGGGACAGGGGTGCCGGGGAGCTGTTTTTT,CATSDLPNRDRGAGELFF,TRBD1,TRBJ2-2,TRBV24-1,many
TGTGCCAGCTCACCGGGGGGCCTCAACACTGAAGCTTTCTTT,CASSPGGLNTEAFF,.,TRBJ1-1,TRBV18,.
TGTGCCAGCAGCTCCGACAGGGGGAGGGAAAAACTGTTTTTT,CASSSDRGREKLFF,TRBD1,TRBJ1-4,TRBV2,many
TGCAGTGCCGCCGGGACTAGCGGATTTAACAATGAGCAGTTCTTC,CSAAGTSGFNNEQFF,TRBD2,TRBJ2-1,TRBV20-1,.
TGTGCCGGCAGCTTCTGGCGTGGGATGGACAAAAACATTCAGTGCTTC,CAGSFWRGMDKNIQCF,.,TRBJ2-4,TRBV7-2,.
TGCGCCAGCAGCAAGGACACTCTCTACAGTGAGCAGTTCTTC,CASSKDTLYSEQFF,.,TRBJ2-1,TRBV5-1,many
TGTGCCACCAGTGCGGGGGTGGTAAACAATGAGCAGTTCTTC,CATSAGVVNNEQFF,.,TRBJ2-1,TRBV24-1,.
TGCAGCGTGGGACAGGGGGTCGATCAGCCCCAGCATTTT,CSVGQGVDQPQHF,TRBD1,TRBJ1-5,TRBV29-1,.
TGTGCCAGCAGTTCCAGGCGGGGCCCTAACTATGGCTACACCTTC,CASSSRRGPNYGYTF,.,TRBJ1-2,TRBV7-2,many
TGTGCCAGCAGCCGGACAGGGAACCCCTACGAGCAGTACTTC,CASSRTGNPYEQYF,TRBD1,TRBJ2-7,TRBV28,many
TGTGCCAGCAGTCAAGGACAGGGAGCCGGGGAGCTGTTTTTT,CASSQGQGAGELFF,TRBD1,TRBJ2-2,TRBV6-5,many
TGTGCCAGCAGCCAGGACAGGGGGGACAATTCACCCCTCCACTTT,CASSQDRGDNSPLHF,TRBD1,TRBJ1-6,TRBV5-4,.
TGTGCCAGCAGCCACCGGTCGGGACAGGCCTACGAGCAGTACTTC,CASSHRSGQAYEQYF,TRBD1,TRBJ2-7,TRBV7-2,.
TGTGCCACCAGTGACCCCGGGACAGGGGGAGAGACCCAGTACTTC,CATSDPGTGGETQYF,TRBD1,TRBJ2-5,TRBV24-1,many
TGCGCCAGCAGCCCAGGCGCGGGTACCCAAGAGACCCAGTACTTC,CASSPGAGTQETQYF,.,TRBJ2-5,TRBV5-1,many
TGCAGTGCTCCGCAGACTAGCGGTTCCTCGGAGACCCAGTACTTC,CSAPQTSGSSETQYF,TRBD2,TRBJ2-5,TRBV20-1,once
TGTGCCAGCAGCCAAGAAGAGGGGGCCCAAGCTTTCTTT,CASSQEEGAQAFF,TRBD1,TRBJ1-1,TRBV3-1,.
TGTGCCAGCAGCTCCCCTCGGGACAGGGGCGGCGAGGCCCAGTACTTC,CASSSPRDRGGEAQYF,TRBD1,TRBJ2-5,TRBV7-9,.
TGTGCCAGCAGCGTAGCTTTGGGGGCCTACGAGCAGTACTTC,CASSVALGAYEQYF,.,TRBJ2-7,TRBV9,many
TGTGCCAGCACCCCTTCTAGCGGGGCACATAATGAGCAGTTCTTC,CASTPSSGAHNEQFF,TRBD2,TRBJ2-1,TRBV7-6,.
TGTGCCAGCAGCAGACGGACTAGCGGCACAGATACGCAGTATTTT,CASSRRTSGTDTQYF,TRBD2,TRBJ2-3,TRBV7-6,.
TGTGCCAGCAGTGGGCCTAACACTGAAGCTTTCTTT,CASSGPNTEAFF,.,TRBJ1-1,TRBV6-1,many
TGCAGCGTTGAAGGTCTAGCGGGAGGTATTGTGTCAGATACGCAGTATTTT,CSVEGLAGGIVSDTQYF,TRBD2,TRBJ2-3,TRBV29-1,many
TGTGCCAGCAGCTTACACCCTTGGACAGGGCCCTCCTACGAGCAGTACTTC,CASSLHPWTGPSYEQYF,TRBD1,TRBJ2-7,TRBV11-2,many
TGTGCCAGCAGCCACCTCGGGGTAGCGGGAGGGCCCTACGAGCAGTACTTC,CASSHLGVAGGPYEQYF,TRBD2,TRBJ2-7,TRBV7-3,.
TGTGCCAGCAGTTTACGCGATGAGCAGTTCTTC,CASSLRDEQFF,.,TRBJ2-1,TRBV27,many
TGCAGCGCATTAACAGGGGGGAACACTGAAGTTTTCTTT,CSALTGGNTEVFF,TRBD1,TRBJ1-1,TRBV29-1,.
TGTGCCAGCAGCCACCGGGACAGAGGTGACTACGAGCAGTACTTC,CASSHRDRGDYEQYF,TRBD1,TRBJ2-7,TRBV3-1,many
TGTGCCAGCAGCGGTCCGGGACAACCCTCTGGGGCCAACGTCCTGACTTTC,CASSGPGQPSGANVLTF,.,TRBJ2-6,TRBV5-6,.
TGTGCCAGCAGTGACCCGGGACAGGGGGCTATTGGCAATCAGCCCCAGCATTTT,CASSDPGQGAIGNQPQHF,TRBD1,TRBJ1-5,TRBV6-1,many
TGTGCCAGCATTCCGGGACAGGGGGCTGGAAACACCATATATTTT,CASIPGQGAGNTIYF,TRBD1,TRBJ1-3,TRBV6-5,few
TGTGCCAGCAGCCAAGCTGAGGGCCTCGCTGGATCGGATACGCAGTATTTT,CASSQAEGLAGSDTQYF,.,TRBJ2-3,TRBV4-2,many
TGTGCCACCAGTGCTACGAGAGGGCACGGTTGGGACGAAAAACTGTTTTTT,CATSATRGHGWDEKLFF,.,TRBJ1-4,TRBV24-1,.
TGCGCCAGCAGCTTGGAGGGGGAAGAGACCCAGTACTTC,CASSLEGEETQYF,.,TRBJ2-5,TRBV5-1,many
TGTGCCAGCAGCTACACTCCGGACACTACTAACTATGGCTACACCTTC,CASSYTPDTTNYGYTF,.,TRBJ1-2,TRBV7-9,many
TGTGCCATCAGTGAGTCGGACTTAAGCAATCAGCCCCAGCATTTT,CAISESDLSNQPQHF,.,TRBJ1-5,TRBV10-3,medium-sized
TGTGCCAGCAGTGAGGGCAGTGGGATCGGGGAGACCCAGTACTTC,CASSEGSGIGETQYF,.,TRBJ2-5,TRBV2,many
TGTGCCAGCAGCGTAGGAAGGGACAGAGCCTACGAGCAGTACTTC,CASSVGRDRAYEQYF,TRBD1,TRBJ2-7,TRBV9,.
TGTGCCAGCAGCTTAGAGAGTGGCTACACCTTC,CASSLESGYTF,.,TRBJ1-2,TRBV7-9,few
TGTGCCAGCAGCCGGACGCGGGACCAGCGGGAGTACAATGAGCAGTTCTTC,CASSRTRDQREYNEQFF,TRBD2,TRBJ2-1,TRBV2,.